A selection of T cell receptor beta chains follows, all from one sample in a study of blood T cells in healthy people across ages. Each CDR3 protein gets one entry after TCRdb re-called the 5' RACE reads with MiXCR. Of about 1.4 million distinct CDR3 sequences listed, approximately 59% were seen once; the top ten hold over 5%. Sequencing input: blood. These receptors were collected from a man younger than 30 in good health. Both conserved end residues are part of each CDR3. D genes are given only for firm matches. Clone size is not always given. Where it is, it says once, few, many or a class for expanded clones.

TRBD2,15,TRBV12-3/TRBV12-4,TRBJ2-7,.,TGTGCCAGCAGTTTAGCAGCGGGAGGGCCCTACGAGCAGTACTTC,CASSLAAGGPYEQYF
TRBD2,17,TRBV11-2,TRBJ2-2,once,TGTGCCAGCAGCTTAGTAGGAAGCGGGAGGGCCTTCGGGGAGCTGTTTTTT,CASSLVGSGRAFGELFF
.,15,TRBV5-1,TRBJ2-1,few,TGCGCCAGCAGCGGGTCGGGCGGAGAGGTGAATGAGCAGTTCTTC,CASSGSGGEVNEQFF
.,14,TRBV10-3,TRBJ2-7,.,TGTGCCACAAATTCGGACGGCCTGTCCTACGAGCAGTACTTC,CATNSDGLSYEQYF
.,17,TRBV5-6,TRBJ2-6,.,TGTGCCAGCAACTCCCCGGCCAGAAGGTCTGGGGCCAACGTCCTGACTTTC,CASNSPARRSGANVLTF
TRBD2,20,TRBV20-1,TRBJ2-2,few,TGCAGTGCTAGAGATTCGCGGAAGCTAGCGGGGGCCCTTGACACCGGGGAGCTGTTTTTT,CSARDSRKLAGALDTGELFF
.,13,TRBV14,TRBJ2-1,.,TGTGCCAGCAGCTCCAGCATTTCGAATGAGCAGTTCTTC,CASSSSISNEQFF
.,12,TRBV4-2,TRBJ1-2,.,TGTGCCAGCAGCCAAATGAGGGGGGGCTACACCTTC,CASSQMRGGYTF
TRBD2,15,TRBV12-3/TRBV12-4,TRBJ2-1,.,TGTGCCAGCAAGATTAGCGGGGGCTCCTACAATGAGCAGTTCTTC,CASKISGGSYNEQFF
.,13,TRBV5-1,TRBJ2-1,.,TGCGCCAGCAGCTTGGCCCGGGACCAAGGACCGTTCTTC,CASSLARDQGPFF
.,17,TRBV6-1,TRBJ2-5,few,TGTGCCAGCAGTGAAGGTCGGCAGGCCTCGTACCAAGAGACCCAGTACTTC,CASSEGRQASYQETQYF
.,16,TRBV4-2,TRBJ1-2,.,TGTGCCAGCAGCGCGAGCCAGGGAACCCCTAACTATGGCTACACCTTC,CASSASQGTPNYGYTF
TRBD2,18,TRBV5-1,TRBJ2-1,.,TGCGCCAGCAGCCCCGGACTAGCGGGAGCCAGCTCCTACAATGAGCAGTTCTTC,CASSPGLAGASSYNEQFF
TRBD1,14,TRBV29-1,TRBJ2-1,.,TGCAGCGCTAACCGGGACAGGGGCTACAATGAGCAGTTCTTC,CSANRDRGYNEQFF
TRBD2,15,TRBV5-1,TRBJ2-5,.,TGCGCCAGCAGCCCCCTGGGGGGGGGAGCGGAAACCCAGTACTTC,CASSPLGGGAETQYF
TRBD2,13,TRBV20-1,TRBJ2-3,.,TGCAGTGCTTACCCGGGGGGGCACGATACGCAGTATTTT,CSAYPGGHDTQYF
TRBD1,15,TRBV29-1,TRBJ2-3,.,TGCAGCGTGGTTGACAGGGTACGATCGCTAGATACGCAGTATTTT,CSVVDRVRSLDTQYF
.,16,TRBV10-3,TRBJ2-7,.,TGTGCCATCAGTGAAGTTCCTGGGAGGGGGGACTACGAGCAGTACTTC,CAISEVPGRGDYEQYF
.,13,TRBV3-1,TRBJ1-2,.,TGTGCCAGCAGTCAAGATATACGCTCTGGCTACACCTTC,CASSQDIRSGYTF
.,14,TRBV12-3/TRBV12-4,TRBJ2-3,few,TGTGCCAGCAGCCCTAGCGCCGCCGCAGATACGCAGTATTTT,CASSPSAAADTQYF
TRBD1,14,TRBV12-3/TRBV12-4,TRBJ2-3,.,TGTGCCAGCAGTTTAAACAGGGGTCCAGATGCGCAGTATTTT,CASSLNRGPDAQYF
.,15,TRBV6-5,TRBJ2-1,.,TGTGCCAGCACCCACGCGGATTCGGCACGCAGTGAGCAGTTCTTC,CASTHADSARSEQFF